The text below deals with one T cell receptor (beta chain). Germline-derived CDR1 and CDR2 are SGHTA and FQGNSA. Trimming at V came to 2 bases and at J to 0 bases, leaving 5 bases not matched to a gene. The CDR3 totals 17 residues. The data originate from a study of T cell changes during pregnancy in multiple sclerosis. The data were produced by immunoSEQ multiplex PCR, yet TCRdb's version contains in-frame clones alone and is incomplete. The data hold tens of thousands of clones, with 85% to 95% observed a single time. This clonotype originated in a female donor with multiple sclerosis, enrolled in a pregnancy study. The chain has TRBV7-2 and TRBJ2-1; 9 bases are a match to TRBD2. Sequencing was performed on CD4+ T cells from peripheral blood mononuclear cells, taken in the second trimester of pregnancy. The chain's CDR3 is CASSLYLSGSSYNEQFF. CDR3 coding DNA: TGTGCCAGCAGCTTATATCTTAGCGGGAGCTCCTACAATGAGCAGTTCTTC.